This T cell receptor (beta chain) was obtained from a study of radiation and T cells in renal cell carcinoma (dated by TCRdb to 2020 to 2021). Regarding the study in general: TCR beta sequencing covered 55 or so samples in total, comprising roughly 26 tumors and approximately 27 peripheral blood samples. In the 53 samples combined, 4,016,671 unique CDR3 nucleotide sequences were found, encoding about 2,700,000 unique CDR3 amino acid sequences.

The investigation overall reported the following: Compared with control tumors, irradiated tumors had a greater number of dominant CDR3 motifs, and these motifs made up a bigger portion of the repertoire. Only small tumor regions of approximately 0.98 g were available, so intratumoral heterogeneity was not captured. With a single-armed trial design, the study had no way to address how radiation dose or scheduling affects the TCR repertoire. Higher TCR clonality was observed in irradiated tumors than in controls, with an average of approximately 54% of the repertoire accounted for by the top 100 clonotypes, compared with around 40% in nephrectomy-only tumors.

Interpreted using the paper, the time point label stands for: tumor resected at nephrectomy. According to the study, the label for this sample's treatment or condition signals: treatment-naive control, cytoreductive nephrectomy. Control tumors came from treatment-naive renal cell carcinoma patients who underwent cytoreductive nephrectomy without prior radiation. Renal cell carcinoma with clear cell pathology was present in all patients. Control tumors used for TCR sequencing came from several females and 11 males, resected 2011 to 2014, with median age around 50 years (range roughly 40 to 85). Tumors were dissociated mechanically, digested with collagenase/hyaluronidase at 37 degrees C, processed in gentleMACS C tubes, and stored in liquid nitrogen. Genomic DNA for TCR sequencing was prepared using the QIAamp DNA Blood Mini Kit (Qiagen). Only samples passing all quality control checks were included in the analyses.

The immunoSEQ kit was used, according to the manufacturer's recommendations, to generate TCR beta libraries from genomic DNA. For library preparation, a first multiplex PCR was performed with proprietary primers, followed by a second PCR in which unique barcodes were added, and bead cleanups were performed after each round. A positive control reaction and a negative control reaction, both provided in the kit, were run with every batch of samples. The final libraries were assessed on an Agilent 4200 TapeStation D1000 ScreenTape, pooled by volume, and quantified by qPCR. An Illumina NextSeq500 fitted with a MidOutput 150-cycle cartridge performed the sequencing, running 156 Read1 cycles and 15 Index1 cycles with the kit's custom primers. The pooled library was loaded at about 1 pM, and around 22% PhiX control was spiked in. The authors processed their data as follows. The vendor-processed data were analyzed in R, and a clonotype was defined as all T cells that share the same CDR3 nucleotide sequence. For clone abundance analyses, frequencies were normalized to the 10,000 most abundant clones in each sample. Public T cell clones, which averaged fewer than five per sample, were removed prior to analysis. The dominant motif analysis was done with ImmunoMap using the PAM10 matrix, a gap penalty of 30, and a homology threshold of 0.3, and motifs with a cumulative frequency of at least 0.01 were considered dominant. TCRdb took over this immuneACCESS table, retaining in-frame rearrangements with V and J assigned. Such tables are incomplete; in checked studies, under half of the missing clones stem from an unresolved V gene, and the remainder is unexplained. V and J calls and clone size are copied from that table; D and trimming were computed from the DNA. The sample includes over 10,000 clones, with less than 75% observed a single time. Of the sample, around 20% falls within the top ten clones.

V is cut by 4 bases and J by 6 bases, and the space between the germline ends is 13 bases. Spanning cysteine to phenylalanine, the CDR3 consists of 14 amino acids. Only the CDR3 DNA is retained, 42 bases long and in frame from the first base. CDR1 is given as SGDLS and CDR2 as YYNGEE, both from the germline V gene. In regard to this clone: Which antigen it targets is not known. No base quality values were provided; no much bigger clone lies one nucleotide off.

This sequence was found in an elderly woman with renal cell carcinoma. The sample in question was tumor tissue, obtained from a patient whose treatment was nephrectomy without radiotherapy. The V and J genes are TRBV9 and TRBJ2-2, with TRBD1 tentatively as D gene (6 bases match). The CDR3 protein sequence reads: CASSFLQGPGELFF. The nucleotide sequence reads TGTGCCAGCAGCTTCCTTCAGGGGCCCGGGGAGCTGTTTTTT.